This entry lists 18 T cell receptor beta chains sequenced from one sample in a study of T cells in Graves' hyperthyroidism and ophthalmopathy. RNA transcripts served as the template for amplifying TCR beta CDR3 regions. RT-PCR in the first round (using the HTBI primer set) targeted the TCR CDR3. TCRdb used MiXCR to reprocess the multiplex PCR reads, holding one entry per CDR3 protein. The data show approximately 500,000 distinct CDR3 sequences, approximately 44% seen once. Specimen: peripheral blood or thyroid tissue (not recorded which). Receptors were obtained from a woman in her late teens or twenties with Graves' hyperthyroidism.

This clonotype was counted at least ten times. The V gene is TRBV19, the J gene TRBJ2-7; possibly TRBD1 for D (5 bases). V was shortened by 4 bases and J by 4 bases, with 11 bases between the two germline ends. There are 13 residues in the CDR3. Per germline, CDR1 LNHDA and CDR2 SQIVND (reference sequence). As DNA, the CDR3 is TGTGCCAGTAGTACAGGGCCAACTTACGAGCAGTACTTC. It is translated as CASSTGPTYEQYF.

This clonotype was counted many times. The rearrangement links TRBV29-1 to TRBJ1-3, with D maybe TRBD1 (6 bases). V lost 6 bases and J 3 bases, leaving 21 bases between the germline ends. Germline lookup yields CDR1 SQVTM and CDR2 ANQGSEA. The CDR3 length is 16 residues. Written as DNA, the CDR3 is TGCAGCGTCGGCACGGGTAGGGGGGCGGATGGAAACACCATATATTTT. As protein: CSVGTGRGADGNTIYF. The full variable domain, with the rest looked up from reference TRBV29-1 and TRBJ1-3, is SAVISQKPSRDICQRGTSLTIQCQVDSQVTMMFWYRQQPGQSLTLIATANQGSEATYESGFVIDKFPISRPNLTFSTLTVSNMSPEDSSIYLCSVGTGRGADGNTIYFGEGSWLTVV.

This clonotype was counted many times. This chain uses TRBV5-1 with TRBJ1-4; D gene uncertain. The CDR3 covers 15 residues. The V and J ends lost 0 bases and 6 bases respectively, with 12 bases between them. Germline lookup yields CDR1 SGHRS and CDR2 YFSETQ. CDR3 residues: CASSLASGVDEKLFF. CDR3 bases: TGCGCCAGCAGCTTGGCCTCTGGCGTAGATGAAAAACTGTTTTTT.

Ten or more counts support this clonotype. The chain has TRBV7-9 and TRBJ1-5; weak D call: TRBD1 (6 bases). V was pared by 5 bases and J by 1 base, with 15 bases between. The CDR3 covers 16 residues. CDR1 and CDR2 (germline): SEHNR, FQNEAQ (reference sequence). The CDR3: CASSGRQDLSNQPQHF. CDR3 in DNA: TGTGCCAGCAGCGGCCGACAGGACCTCAGCAATCAGCCCCAGCATTTT.

This clonotype was seen many times. The chain recombines TRBV5-6 with TRBJ2-7; 10 nucleotides align to TRBD1. The germline CDR1 and CDR2 sequences are SGHDT and YYEEEE. CDR3 length equals 15 residues. Germline trimming cut 2 bases from V and 2 bases from J; bases unmatched to any gene: 4. The CDR3 loop reads CASSFPGTGAYEQYF. In DNA, the CDR3 is TGTGCCAGCAGCTTCCCCGGGACAGGGGCCTACGAGCAGTACTTC.

This clonotype was observed many times. The V gene is TRBV25-1, the J gene TRBJ2-7, with 7 bases identical to TRBD1. The CDR3 contains 16 residues. The J segment lost 2 bases and the V segment lost 1 base, leaving 8 bases of the junction unmatched. Per germline, CDR1 MGHDK and CDR2 SYGVNS. CDR3 region: CASSEWDSPRPYEQYF. Written as DNA, the CDR3 is TGTGCCAGCAGTGAATGGGACAGTCCGCGGCCCTACGAGCAGTACTTC.

In this sample, this clonotype turned up many times. J is TRBJ2-2 and V is TRBV19; TRBD2 might be the D (5 bases). Germline V gene data show CDR1 as LNHDA and CDR2 as SQIVND (reference sequence). CDR3 size: 13 residues. V lost 5 bases to trimming and J lost 4 bases, with 8 bases between them. CDR3 sequence reads: CASSWAGTGELFF. In nucleotides, the CDR3 is TGTGCCAGTAGTTGGGCGGGCACCGGGGAGCTGTTTTTT.

This clonotype was found many times. The chain uses TRBV20-1 and TRBJ2-2, with 16 bases identical to TRBD2. The CDR3 extends over 17 amino acids. Germline-derived CDR1 and CDR2 are DFQATT and SNEGSKA (reference sequence). V was clipped by 3 bases and J by 7 bases; unmatched bases: 8. Here the CDR3 DNA reads TGCAGTGCTAGGGCGGGACTAGCGGGAGGGCCAGGCGGGGAGCTGTTTTTT. Translating gives CSARAGLAGGPGGELFF.

This clonotype turned up a few times. V gene TRBV9 combines with J gene TRBJ1-2; the D is unclear. Germline loops: CDR1 SGDLS, CDR2 YYNGEE. CDR3 length equals 14 residues. V lost 4 bases and J lost 2, with 12 bases in between. CDR3 nucleotide sequence: TGTGCCAGCAGCTCCGCGACGGGAAACTATGGCTACACCTTC. It is translated as CASSSATGNYGYTF.

This clonotype was seen more than once but under ten times. This chain links TRBV13 with TRBJ1-4; D possibly corresponds to TRBD1 (5 bases). V was cut by 5 bases and J by 10 bases, with 26 bases left in between. CDR3 size: 17 residues. Germline V gene lookup returns CDR1 PRHDT and CDR2 FYEKMQ (reference sequence). CDR3 DNA: TGTGCCAGCAGCCCCGGAGCGCCGCAGGGCGTTTCGGGAAAACTGTTTTTT. Translation: CASSPGAPQGVSGKLFF.

The rearrangement joins TRBV20-1 to TRBJ1-1; D may be TRBD1 (6 bases). The V and J ends lost 8 bases and 10 bases respectively, with 20 bases between them. This CDR3 is built from 12 residues. Germline values: CDR1 DFQATT, CDR2 SNEGSKA (reference sequence). The CDR3 loop reads CSYSIAGRGAFF. The CDR3 DNA is TGCAGTTACTCGATCGCGGGCAGGGGAGCTTTCTTT.

This clonotype was detected ten times or more. The V call is TRBV28, the J call TRBJ1-1, with D unclear. The ends were cut back, 8 bases at V and 1 base at J, with 8 bases in the middle. The CDR3 covers 12 residues. Germline V gene sequence: CDR1 MDHEN, CDR2 SYDVKM. DNA for the CDR3: TGTGCCAGCTCGAGAGCGAACACTGAAGCTTTCTTT. Encoded protein: CASSRANTEAFF.

For this clonotype: This may arise from a read error, as a much more abundant clone is one base away. The genes are TRBV12-5 and TRBJ2-2; D ambiguous. The CDR3 extends over 12 amino acids. Trimming shortened V by 5 bases and J by 6 bases, and 7 bases separated the two germline ends. Germline lookup yields CDR1 LGHNT and CDR2 FRNRAP. In DNA form, the CDR3 reads TGTGCTAGTGGTCTCAGTGCCGGGGAGCTGTTTTTT. This gives the protein CASGLSAGELFF.

The chain combines TRBV27 with TRBJ2-2, with a tentative D call TRBD2 (6 bases). The CDR3 totals 15 residues. V gave up 4 bases and J gave up 5 bases, with 14 bases separating them. Germline V gene lookup returns CDR1 MNHEY and CDR2 SMNVEV (reference sequence). The CDR3 region has the DNA TGTGCCAGCAGTTCAATAAGGGCGGGAACCGGGGAGCTGTTTTTT. It is translated as CASSSIRAGTGELFF.

The rearrangement joins TRBV7-2 to TRBJ2-5; 9 nucleotides align to TRBD2. Trimming at V came to 3 bases and at J to 13 bases, leaving 15 bases not matched to a gene. CDR1 is SGHTA and CDR2 is FQGNSA in the germline V gene. The CDR3 is 15 residues long. The CDR3: CASSFPGSGRPRLYF. The CDR3 DNA sequence: TGTGCCAGCAGCTTTCCGGGAAGCGGGAGGCCTCGCCTGTACTTC. Together with reference TRBV7-2 and TRBJ2-5, the CDR3 gives the full variable domain: GAGVSQSPSNKVTEKGKDVELRCDPISGHTALYWYRQSLGQGLEFLIYFQGNSAPDKSGLPSDRFSAERTGGSVSTLTIQRTQQEDSAVYLCASSFPGSGRPRLYFGPGTRLLVL.

The rearrangement joins TRBV7-3 to TRBJ2-7, with D tentatively TRBD2 (6 bases). Trimming took 1 base from V and 6 from J, leaving 16 bases between them. Germline CDR1 reads SGHTA; CDR2 reads FQGTGA. The CDR3 consists of 15 residues. The CDR3 DNA reads as TGTGCCAGCAGCTTAAACGTGGGACCCGGGGGCGAGCAGTACTTC. Encoded protein: CASSLNVGPGGEQYF.

In the case of this clonotype: A much larger clone is a single base away; this may be a read error. V is TRBV19 and J is TRBJ2-7; D unclear. This CDR3 has 13 amino acids. Looked up from germline, CDR1 is LNHDA and CDR2 is SQIVND (reference sequence). Trimming took off 8 bases at V and 5 bases at J, with 16 bases between the two ends. The CDR3 bases are TGTGCCAGTGCGACAAGTTACACCCACGAGCAGTACTTC. It yields the protein CASATSYTHEQYF.

This clonotype was recorded many times. The chain couples TRBV20-1 to TRBJ2-7; possibly TRBD1 for D (6 bases). Trimming took 3 bases from V and 3 from J, leaving 9 bases between them. Germline V lookup: CDR1 DFQATT, CDR2 SNEGSKA (reference sequence). The CDR3 is 12 amino acids. CDR3 DNA: TGCAGTGCTAGGGGACACCTCTACGAGCAGTACTTC. It encodes CSARGHLYEQYF.